The 21 T cell receptor beta chains listed next were all sequenced from one sample in a study of blood T cell repertoires in COVID-19. The table came from immunoSEQ multiplex PCR; TCRdb's copy has only in-frame clones and leaves some out. The sample contains about 150,000 clones, 70% to 90% of which appear only once. The sequencing sample was made of peripheral blood. These receptors all come from a man in his 70s with acute or convalescent COVID-19.

The rearrangement links TRBV6-2 or TRBV6-3 to TRBJ1-1, with D perhaps matching TRBD1 (6 bases). The CDR3 runs 16 residues. The V end was cut by 6 bases, the J end by 5 bases, with 22 bases between. Per the germline V gene, CDR1 is MNHEY and CDR2 is SVGEGT. The CDR3 is CASSAHPRGGRTEAFF. The CDR3 DNA is TGTGCCAGCAGCGCTCACCCAAGGGGGGGAAGGACTGAAGCTTTCTTT.

This chain connects TRBV18 to TRBJ2-2; 14 positions match TRBD2. The junction had 6 bases not matched to a gene; V was cut back by 3 bases and J by 3 bases. CDR3 length: 18 amino acids. Germline loops: CDR1 KGHSH, CDR2 LQKENI. CDR3 in DNA: TGTGCCAGCTCACCGCGGGGACTAGCGGGAGCAGACACCGGGGAGCTGTTTTTT. Its translation is CASSPRGLAGADTGELFF.

This chain links TRBV28 with TRBJ2-3; 11 nucleotides agree with TRBD2. The CDR3 spans 17 residues. Unmatched junction bases numbered 12, after V lost 5 bases and J lost 5 bases. CDR1 is MDHEN, CDR2 SYDVKM, per germline. The CDR3 DNA sequence: TGTGCCAGCAGTCTACGTTTAGCGGGAGGGCCTAGAGATACGCAGTATTTT. Amino acid sequence: CASSLRLAGGPRDTQYF.

The V call is TRBV2, the J call TRBJ1-5; D possibly corresponds to TRBD1 (6 bases). This CDR3 is built from 14 residues. CDR1 and CDR2 from the germline V gene are SNHLY and FYNNEI. The V gene lost 1 base and the J gene lost 6 bases, with 10 bases spanning the gap. The CDR3: CASSEDRVGQPQHF. DNA of the CDR3: TGTGCCAGCAGTGAAGACAGGGTAGGTCAGCCCCAGCATTTT.

This chain links TRBV19 with TRBJ1-4; weak D call: TRBD1 (6 bases). The CDR3 extends over 14 amino acids. V lost 9 bases to trimming and J lost 7 bases, with 18 bases between them. Germline CDR1 reads LNHDA; CDR2 reads SQIVND (reference sequence). In DNA form, the CDR3 reads TGTGCCAGCACAACCGGGTCAGGGGCTGAAAAACTGTTTTTT. This translates into CASTTGSGAEKLFF.

The rearrangement joins TRBV27 to TRBJ2-7; 12 bases fit TRBD2. CDR1 is MNHEY and CDR2 is SMNVEV in the germline V gene (reference sequence). This CDR3 is built from 15 residues. V shed 7 bases and J 5 bases; nucleotides not matched to a gene: 9. CDR3 in amino acids: CASKPPSGRADEQYF. The CDR3 bases are TGTGCCAGCAAACCCCCTAGCGGGAGGGCCGACGAGCAGTACTTC.

The genes are TRBV6-1 and TRBJ1-1; D uncertain. CDR1 is MNHNS, CDR2 SASEGT, per germline. This CDR3 contains 15 residues. V was cut by 2 bases and J by 1 base, with 11 bases left in between. The CDR3 DNA reads as TGTGCCAGCAGTGAAAACTGGACTGGGAACACTGAAGCTTTCTTT. Amino acids: CASSENWTGNTEAFF.

Notes on this clone: One base away lies a much larger clone, so this may be a sequencing read error. The V call is TRBV11-3, the J call TRBJ2-3; 14 nucleotides line up with TRBD2. Germline CDR1 reads SGHNT; CDR2 reads YENEEA. Unmatched junction bases numbered 1, after V lost 8 bases and J lost 3 bases. This CDR3 region has 14 residues. DNA of the CDR3: TGTGCCAGCGGGACTAGCGGGAGTACAGATACGCAGTATTTT. This codes for CASGTSGSTDTQYF.

The chain carries TRBV5-4 and TRBJ2-2, with D perhaps matching TRBD1 (7 bases). Per germline, CDR1 SGHNT and CDR2 YYREEE (reference sequence). With 4 bases removed from V and 2 bases from J, the gap between germline ends came to 21 bases. This CDR3 has 18 amino acids. This chain's CDR3 is CASSAGGYRGHNTGELFF. The CDR3 DNA follows: TGTGCCAGCAGCGCCGGGGGCTACAGGGGCCATAACACCGGGGAGCTGTTTTTT.

The chain recombines TRBV27 with TRBJ2-7; 10 bases are a match to TRBD1. There are 15 residues in the CDR3. From germline, CDR1 is MNHEY and CDR2 SMNVEV (reference sequence). Trimming cost V 5 bases and J 4 bases; bases outside gene matches: 8. The CDR3 spells CASSTRDRGGYEQYF. Written as DNA, the CDR3 is TGTGCCAGCAGTACCAGGGACAGGGGCGGGTACGAGCAGTACTTC.

This clone was observed a single time. The genes are TRBV5-1 and TRBJ2-2; TRBD1 is a possible D gene (6 bases). The germline CDR1 and CDR2 sequences are SGHRS and YFSETQ. CDR3 length: 16 residues. V lost 0 bases, J lost 0 bases, and 9 bases lay in between. The CDR3 region has the DNA TGCGCCAGCAGCTTGGAGGGGACACCGAACACCGGGGAGCTGTTTTTT. Its translation is CASSLEGTPNTGELFF. Supplemented by reference TRBV5-1 and TRBJ2-2, the full variable domain reads KAGVTQTPRYLIKTRGQQVTLSCSPISGHRSVSWYQQTPGQGLQFLFEYFSETQRNKGNFPGRFSGRQFSNSRSEMNVSTLELGDSALYLCASSLEGTPNTGELFFGEGSRLTVL.

The rearrangement joins TRBV2 to TRBJ1-1; D remains unclear. V was pared by 4 bases and J by 4 bases, with 16 bases between. Germline V gives CDR1 SNHLY, CDR2 FYNNEI. The CDR3 length is 15 residues. The CDR3 DNA follows: TGTGCCAGCAGTGGGAGGTCCCCGATCCCCACTGAAGCTTTCTTT. Amino acid sequence: CASSGRSPIPTEAFF.

The rearrangement joins TRBV14 to TRBJ2-3, with TRBD2 identical over 8 bases. The CDR3 length is 17 residues. The V gene's germline CDR1 is SGHDN and CDR2 FVKESK. With V trimmed by 4 bases and J by 0 bases, 9 bases remained unmatched. CDR3 bases: TGTGCCAGCAGCCGAGGAACTAGCGGCCCTAGCACAGATACGCAGTATTTT. It is translated as CASSRGTSGPSTDTQYF.

This chain links TRBV24-1 with TRBJ2-3, with 11 bases aligning to TRBD1. Per germline, CDR1 KGHDR and CDR2 SFDVKD. This CDR3 is built from 16 residues. With V trimmed by 3 bases and J by 5 bases, 6 bases remained unmatched. CDR3 coding DNA: TGTGCCACCAGTGATCCGGCGGGACAGGGGGTAGATACGCAGTATTTT. Translated: CATSDPAGQGVDTQYF.

V and J are TRBV6-6 and TRBJ2-4; maybe TRBD1 (8 bases). The CDR3 totals 15 residues. CDR1 is MNHNY, CDR2 SVGAGI, per germline (reference sequence). The ends were cut back, 6 bases at V and 9 bases at J, with 21 bases in the middle. DNA of the CDR3: TGTGCCAGCAGCCAAACCACAGGGGGGGAGGTCATTCAGTACTTC. It encodes CASSQTTGGEVIQYF.

The V call is TRBV6-5, the J call TRBJ2-7; 8 nucleotides line up with TRBD2. CDR3 length: 14 residues. V lost 7 bases, J lost 2 bases, and 7 bases stayed unmatched. The germline CDR1 and CDR2 sequences are MNHEY and SVGAGI. Written as DNA, the CDR3 is TGTGCCAGCACCAAAGCGGGAGTAACCTACGAGCAGTACTTC. It codes for CASTKAGVTYEQYF.

This chain links TRBV7-6 with TRBJ2-2, with TRBD1 identical over 10 bases. V lost 5 bases and J lost 6; bases outside the gene matches: 6. This CDR3 region has 15 residues. Germline V lookup: CDR1 SGHVS, CDR2 FNYEAQ. CDR3 amino acids: CASSPGTGVPGELFF. CDR3 nucleotides: TGTGCCAGCAGCCCCGGGACAGGGGTTCCCGGGGAGCTGTTTTTT.

This clone is a singleton in its sample. The chain links TRBV24-1 to TRBJ2-2; perhaps TRBD2 as D (6 bases). The CDR3 has 14 amino acids. Trimming shortened V by 3 bases and J by 10 bases, and 14 bases separated the two germline ends. CDR1 is KGHDR and CDR2 is SFDVKD in the germline V gene. The CDR3 DNA follows: TGTGCCACCAGTGATGCGGGGCCCCAAGTGGAGCTGTTTTTT. It yields the protein CATSDAGPQVELFF.

This clone has a handful of counts. The rearrangement links TRBV3-1 (or the pseudogene TRBV3-2) to TRBJ1-2; TRBD1 matches 9 bases. The ends lost 1 base at V and 7 bases at J; junction bases unmatched: 7. CDR1 LGHDT and CDR2 YNNKEL come from the germline V gene (reference sequence). CDR3 size: 15 residues. CDR3 in amino acids: CASSQGTGVTGGYTF. The CDR3 coding sequence is TGTGCCAGCAGCCAAGGGACAGGGGTAACTGGTGGCTACACCTTC.

This clone came up once. The chain uses TRBV27 and TRBJ2-7, with TRBD2 identical over 8 bases. The CDR3 contains 14 residues. Germline loops: CDR1 MNHEY, CDR2 SMNVEV (reference sequence). With 8 bases clipped from V and 2 bases from J, the junction kept 8 bases outside the gene matches. CDR3 amino acids: CASSWREDAYEQYF. The DNA of the CDR3 is TGTGCCAGCTCTTGGCGGGAGGATGCCTACGAGCAGTACTTC.

J is TRBJ1-5 and V is TRBV4-3; D not certain. The CDR3 totals 13 residues. CDR1 is LGHNA, CDR2 YSLEER, per germline. Trimming cost V 0 bases and J 4 bases, with 4 bases left between them. The DNA for the CDR3 is TGCGCCAGCAGCCAAGATCTTAATCAGCCCCAGCATTTT. Translating gives CASSQDLNQPQHF.